These 10 T cell receptor beta chains were sequenced from one sample in a study of cytomegalovirus exposure and HLA in healthy donors. 60 Vbeta and 13 Jbeta primers were used in PCR. Sequencing was performed with immunoSEQ multiplex PCR; in TCRdb, only in-frame clones are kept and a portion is missing. The data hold approximately 130,000 clones, with approximately 9% observed a single time. Sequencing was done on a sample of PBMCs. Source of these receptors: a woman aged 40 to 55 in good health and CMV-seropositive.

This clone was recorded a few times. The chain combines TRBV4-3 with TRBJ1-2; 8 bases line up with TRBD1. V trimming: 2 bases; J trimming: 1 base; junction bases outside the gene matches: 0. The CDR3 is 14 amino acids. In germline, CDR1 is LGHNA, CDR2 YSLEER. This CDR3 reads CASSQTGGNYGYTF. Written as DNA, the CDR3 is TGCGCCAGCAGCCAAACAGGGGGTAACTATGGCTACACCTTC.

In its sample, this clone was seen a few times. The rearrangement links TRBV5-6 to TRBJ1-1, with D uncertain. Germline loops: CDR1 SGHDT, CDR2 YYEEEE. Trimming shortened V by 4 bases and J by 5 bases, and 6 bases separated the two germline ends. This CDR3 comprises 11 residues. The CDR3 sequence: CASSRVTEAFF. The CDR3, as DNA: TGTGCCAGCAGCCGGGTTACTGAAGCTTTCTTT.

J is TRBJ1-3 and V is TRBV5-5; D is perhaps TRBD1 (5 bases). The CDR3 consists of 17 residues. CDR1 is SGHKS, CDR2 YYEKEE, per germline (reference sequence). The V end lost 2 bases, the J end lost 7 bases, and 22 bases lay between the germline ends. In nucleotides, the CDR3 is TGTGCCAGCAGCTTTTCCCGCCCTGGAGGGGCGAAGAACACCATATATTTT. As protein: CASSFSRPGGAKNTIYF.

There are a few counts of this clone. The chain carries TRBV5-4 and TRBJ1-2; D gene ambiguous. Germline-derived CDR1 and CDR2 are SGHNT and YYREEE (reference sequence). The CDR3 runs to 15 residues. Trimming left V 3 bases short and J 2 bases short, with 14 bases between. CDR3 bases: TGTGCCAGCAGCTCAGGAGGGCGGTGGAACTATGGCTACACCTTC. This encodes CASSSGGRWNYGYTF.

This clone occurred a few times. The V call is TRBV4-3, the J call TRBJ1-4; 8 bases are shared with TRBD1. This CDR3 has 16 amino acids. After removal of 0 bases from V and 8 bases from J, the junction contained 8 bases not matched to a gene. Germline V gene data show CDR1 as LGHNA and CDR2 as YSLEER. The CDR3 spells CASSQDLSDREEKLFF. The CDR3, as DNA: TGCGCCAGCAGCCAAGATCTATCGGACAGGGAAGAAAAACTGTTTTTT.

This clone occurred a few times. This chain connects TRBV10-3 to TRBJ2-1; 11 bases agree with TRBD2. The CDR3 runs 15 residues. Per the germline V gene, CDR1 is ENHRY and CDR2 is SYGVKD. The junction had 0 bases not matched to a gene; V was cut back by 3 bases and J by 2 bases. In DNA form, the CDR3 reads TGTGCCATCAGTGATAGCGGGGGGGCCTACAATGAGCAGTTCTTC. It translates to CAISDSGGAYNEQFF.

This clone was counted between two and nine times. V and J are TRBV5-5 and TRBJ1-1, with 7 bases lining up with TRBD1. Germline CDR1 SGHKS, CDR2 YYEKEE (reference sequence). The CDR3 length is 14 residues. The V segment lost 5 bases and the J segment 1 base; nucleotides outside the gene matches: 5. The CDR3 reads CASSYGTANTEAFF. For the CDR3, the DNA is TGTGCCAGCAGTTACGGGACAGCGAACACTGAAGCTTTCTTT.

The chain is built from TRBV2 and TRBJ2-1; 9 bases match TRBD2. CDR3 size: 14 residues. With 7 bases clipped from V and 5 bases from J, the junction kept 6 bases outside the gene matches. Per the germline V gene, CDR1 is SNHLY and CDR2 is FYNNEI. The CDR3 region is CASKERGAHNEQFF. CDR3 in DNA: TGTGCCAGCAAGGAGCGGGGGGCCCACAATGAGCAGTTCTTC.

This clone was counted a few times. The CDR3: CASSEWVTGMNTEAFF. As DNA, the CDR3 is TGTGCCAGCAGTGAATGGGTGACAGGGATGAACACTGAAGCTTTCTTT. This chain links TRBV6-1 with TRBJ1-1; 7 bases align to TRBD1. Losses at the gene ends were 2 bases for V and 0 bases for J; bases not matched to a gene: 6. Germline CDR1 MNHNS, CDR2 SASEGT. The CDR3 has 16 residues.

J is TRBJ2-7 and V is TRBV9; 10 bases match TRBD1. J was trimmed by 0 bases and V by 0 bases; bases with no gene match: 3. Germline CDR1 is SGDLS and CDR2 is YYNGEE. The CDR3 totals 16 residues. This CDR3 is CASSVGGTGVSYEQYF. CDR3 in DNA: TGTGCCAGCAGCGTAGGAGGGACAGGGGTCTCCTACGAGCAGTACTTC.